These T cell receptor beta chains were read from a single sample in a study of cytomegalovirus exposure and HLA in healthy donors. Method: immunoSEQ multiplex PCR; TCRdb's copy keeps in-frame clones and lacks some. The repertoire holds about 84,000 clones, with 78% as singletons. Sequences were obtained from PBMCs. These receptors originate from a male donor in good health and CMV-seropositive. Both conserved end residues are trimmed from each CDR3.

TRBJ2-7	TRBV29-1	SVDAGPYEQY
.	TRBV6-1	ASSVASRTYEQY
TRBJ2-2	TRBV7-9	ASSLIGVAGVVGTGELF
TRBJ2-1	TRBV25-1	ASSQRKEQF
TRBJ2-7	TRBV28	ASLGASESYEQY
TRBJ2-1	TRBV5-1	ASSLSTPSSLYNEQF
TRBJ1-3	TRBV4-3	ASSQVGGAGNTIY
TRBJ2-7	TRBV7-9	ASSFAQGGAYEQY
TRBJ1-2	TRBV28	AGGGWTGRPSRYGYT
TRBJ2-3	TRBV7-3	ASSPRAGTASDTQY
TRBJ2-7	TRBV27	ASSLGQGADEQY
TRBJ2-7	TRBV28	ASSSPRGIYEQY
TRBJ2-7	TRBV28	ASSPRTGLIYEQY
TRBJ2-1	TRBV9	ASSVGLAKGNEQF
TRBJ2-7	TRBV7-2	ASSWTSGASYEQY
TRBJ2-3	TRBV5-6	ASSLIVGTGGDTQY
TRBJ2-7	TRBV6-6	ASSYSPSTAYEQY
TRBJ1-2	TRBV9	ASTTRGGQGEGYT
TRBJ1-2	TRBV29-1	SVEEAGGKGGYT
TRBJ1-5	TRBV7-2	ASSLDMGARQPQH
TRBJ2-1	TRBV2	ASSDGLKSGYNEQF
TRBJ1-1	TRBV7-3	ASSLTGEGEAF
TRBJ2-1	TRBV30	AWSVPLSSPEQF
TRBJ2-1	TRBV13	ASSRMLRTSGRTSYNEQF
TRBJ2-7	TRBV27	ASKLGQRTFYEQY
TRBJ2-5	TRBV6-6	ASSYRQAPQETQY
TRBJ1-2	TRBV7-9	ASSFESYGYT
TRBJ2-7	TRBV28	ASSLWRGGAYEQY
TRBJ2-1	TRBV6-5	ASSYRTSGHPMGQF
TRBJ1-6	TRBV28	ASRGGYNSPLH
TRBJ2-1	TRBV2	ASRTGTSGSYNEQF
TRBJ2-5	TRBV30	AWSVGITGQETQY
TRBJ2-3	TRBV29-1	SGGGMGTDTQY
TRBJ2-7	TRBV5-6	ASSLEGTGVYEQY
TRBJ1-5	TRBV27	ASSLNRGENQPQH
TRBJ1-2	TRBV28	ASIRGRGRYGYT
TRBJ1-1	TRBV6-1	ASTTIQGGTEAF